The 27 T cell receptor beta chains below come from one sample, sequenced in a study of control samples from healthy donors and cancer patients. The data were produced by immunoSEQ multiplex PCR, yet TCRdb's version contains in-frame clones alone and is incomplete. Altogether roughly 120,000 clones are present, about 95% being singletons, with the ten largest covering 3.6%. Input material: blood. These receptors were taken from a man aged 25 to 45 in good health.

The chain employs TRBV4-3 and TRBJ1-6, with a tentative D call TRBD1 (6 bases). The germline gives CDR1 LGHNA, CDR2 YSLEER. The V gene lost 7 bases and the J gene lost 9 bases, with 13 bases spanning the gap. The CDR3 has 13 amino acids. CDR3 nucleotides: TGCGCCAGCAACCTAGGGGGGACTTCACCCCTCCACTTT. Translation: CASNLGGTSPLHF.

This rearrangement joins TRBV30 to TRBJ1-2, with D perhaps TRBD1 (5 bases). Germline CDR1 reads GTSNPN; CDR2 reads SVGIG (reference sequence). Between the trimmed V and J ends, which lost 6 bases and 2 bases, there was a span of 13 bases. This CDR3 has 13 residues. CDR3 region: CACRDRSNYGYTF. CDR3 nucleotide sequence: TGTGCCTGCCGAGACAGAAGCAACTATGGCTACACCTTC.

Of note for this clone: Within the sample, other DNA sequences also encode this same CDR3. J is TRBJ1-5 and V is TRBV7-2, with D tentatively TRBD1 (5 bases). The V end lost 1 base, the J end lost 7 bases, and 5 bases lay between the germline ends. The CDR3 extends over 12 amino acids. Germline CDR1 is SGHTA and CDR2 is FQGNSA. As DNA, the CDR3 is TGTGCCAGCAGCTTAGGGGGCCAGCCCCAGCATTTT. This encodes CASSLGGQPQHF. Supplemented by reference TRBV7-2 and TRBJ1-5, the full variable domain reads GAGVSQSPSNKVTEKGKDVELRCDPISGHTALYWYRQSLGQGLEFLIYFQGNSAPDKSGLPSDRFSAERTGGSVSTLTIQRTQQEDSAVYLCASSLGGQPQHFGDGTRLSIL.

J is TRBJ1-6 and V is TRBV6-6; a possible D gene is TRBD1 (6 bases). The CDR3 runs to 14 residues. Per germline, CDR1 MNHNY and CDR2 SVGAGI (reference sequence). Trimming pared 7 bases from V and 9 bases from J, leaving 16 bases between. CDR3 loop: CASTPNGGRSPLHF. For the CDR3, the DNA is TGTGCCAGCACCCCCAACGGGGGCCGTTCACCCCTCCACTTT.

The V and J genes are TRBV7-2 and TRBJ2-7, with D uncertain. The V gene lost 4 bases and the J gene lost 3 bases, with 7 bases spanning the gap. Germline loops: CDR1 SGHTA, CDR2 FQGNSA. The CDR3 sequence is 12 residues long. The CDR3 DNA reads TGTGCCAGCAGCTCCCTCCTCTACGAGCAGTACTTC. Protein: CASSSLLYEQYF. The full variable domain, with the rest looked up from reference TRBV7-2 and TRBJ2-7, is GAGVSQSPSNKVTEKGKDVELRCDPISGHTALYWYRQSLGQGLEFLIYFQGNSAPDKSGLPSDRFSAERTGGSVSTLTIQRTQQEDSAVYLCASSSLLYEQYFGPGTRLTVT.

The chain has TRBV5-4 and TRBJ1-2, with D hard to call. This CDR3 has 15 residues. Trimming pared 1 base from V and 4 bases from J, leaving 14 bases between. Germline CDR1 SGHNT, CDR2 YYREEE (reference sequence). The CDR3 spells CASSLKGWVPYGYTF. CDR3 nucleotides: TGTGCCAGCAGCTTGAAAGGGTGGGTCCCCTATGGCTACACCTTC.

The chain has TRBV4-3 and TRBJ1-6, with D possibly matching TRBD1 (5 bases). V was pared by 0 bases and J by 7 bases, with 13 bases between. Germline values: CDR1 LGHNA, CDR2 YSLEER. The CDR3 covers 16 residues. Here the CDR3 DNA reads TGCGCCAGCAGCCAAGAACCGACAGCGAACAATTCACCCCTCCACTTT. It yields the protein CASSQEPTANNSPLHF.

This clone occurred once. The rearrangement uses TRBV6-6 and TRBJ2-3, with 9 bases that match TRBD2. Germline CDR1 MNHNY, CDR2 SVGAGI (reference sequence). The trim removed 2 bases at V and 4 bases at J, leaving 7 bases unmatched. This CDR3 is 16 amino acids long. CDR3 residues: CASSYVAGGPADTQYF. In DNA, the CDR3 is TGTGCCAGCAGTTACGTGGCGGGGGGGCCGGCAGATACGCAGTATTTT.

The chain is built from TRBV6-6 and TRBJ1-1; D may be TRBD1 (5 bases). The length of the CDR3 is 16 residues. Trimming took 0 bases from V and 3 from J, leaving 14 bases between them. The germline CDR1 and CDR2 sequences are MNHNY and SVGAGI (reference sequence). CDR3 protein: CASSYSAGWRDTEAFF. CDR3 DNA sequence: TGTGCCAGCAGTTACTCAGCAGGGTGGCGCGACACTGAAGCTTTCTTT.

The chain recombines TRBV6-2 or TRBV6-3 with TRBJ1-5; D is unclear. This CDR3 comprises 16 residues. Germline V gives CDR1 MNHEY, CDR2 SVGEGT. With 5 bases removed from V and 3 bases from J, the gap between germline ends came to 17 bases. CDR3 region: CASSSYGVRYNQPQHF. The CDR3 coding sequence is TGTGCCAGCAGTAGTTATGGGGTGCGGTACAATCAGCCCCAGCATTTT.

The chain recombines TRBV19 with TRBJ1-5; D remains ambiguous. Trimming left V 4 bases short and J 7 bases short, with 17 bases between. Germline lookup yields CDR1 LNHDA and CDR2 SQIVND (reference sequence). The CDR3 consists of 15 residues. The CDR3 loop is CASSTTRAGRQPQHF. The DNA for the CDR3 is TGTGCCAGTAGTACCACGAGGGCCGGGAGGCAGCCCCAGCATTTT.

The chain joins TRBV7-2 to TRBJ1-4; D is unresolved. This CDR3 comprises 15 residues. Trimming took off 5 bases at V and 5 bases at J, with 15 bases between the two ends. Germline V gives CDR1 SGHTA, CDR2 FQGNSA. In nucleotides, the CDR3 is TGTGCCAGCAGCCCTCACCTCAGTTCGAATGAAAAACTGTTTTTT. This gives the protein CASSPHLSSNEKLFF.

The rearrangement uses TRBV7-9 and TRBJ1-2; D might be TRBD1 (6 bases). Trimming took off 5 bases at V and 4 bases at J, with 14 bases between the two ends. In germline, CDR1 is SEHNR, CDR2 FQNEAQ (reference sequence). This CDR3 region has 14 residues. The CDR3 bases are TGTGCCAGCAGCCAATCCGGACAGCCCTATGGCTACACCTTC. This codes for CASSQSGQPYGYTF.

The CDR3 DNA reads as TGTGCCAGCAGTAAAGACAGGGCCCTACCCCTCAATCAGCCCCAGCATTTT. This encodes CASSKDRALPLNQPQHF. The V call is TRBV27, the J call TRBJ1-5; 7 bases agree with TRBD1. This CDR3 is built from 17 residues. CDR1 and CDR2 (germline): MNHEY, SMNVEV (reference sequence). The trim removed 5 bases at V and 3 bases at J, leaving 13 bases unmatched.

The chain carries TRBV7-3 and TRBJ1-1; maybe TRBD1 (5 bases). Germline lookup yields CDR1 SGHTA and CDR2 FQGTGA. The CDR3 contains 14 residues. V was cut by 5 bases and J by 1 base, with 11 bases left in between. CDR3 residues: CASSPRQGNTEAFF. The CDR3 bases are TGTGCCAGCAGCCCAAGGCAGGGGAACACTGAAGCTTTCTTT.

The genes are TRBV7-9 and TRBJ2-5; TRBD2 matches 10 bases. J gave up 12 bases and V 2 bases, and 3 bases lay outside the gene matches. From germline, CDR1 is SEHNR and CDR2 FQNEAQ (reference sequence). This CDR3 contains 12 residues. The CDR3 nucleotides are TGTGCCAGCAGCTTAAAGGGGACTAGCGAGTACTTC. It translates to CASSLKGTSEYF.

DNA of the CDR3: TGCGCCAGCAGCCAAGCACAACCCCTCGCGGGAAACACCATATATTTT. It yields the protein CASSQAQPLAGNTIYF. V and J are TRBV4-1 and TRBJ1-3; D unclear. The CDR3 has 16 residues. Trimming pared 1 base from V and 4 bases from J, leaving 14 bases between. Germline V CDR1 and CDR2: MGHRA, YSYEKL.

The V and J genes are TRBV2 and TRBJ1-5; tentatively, D is TRBD1 (5 bases). The ends were cut back, 6 bases at V and 3 bases at J, with 9 bases in the middle. The CDR3 is made up of 13 amino acids. Germline CDR1 and CDR2: SNHLY and FYNNEI. CDR3 nucleotides: TGTGCCAGCAGCCAGGGATACAATCAGCCCCAGCATTTT. Amino acid sequence: CASSQGYNQPQHF. Full variable domain (missing parts from reference TRBV2 and TRBJ1-5): EPEVTQTPSHQVTQMGQEVILRCVPISNHLYFYWYRQILGQKVEFLVSFYNNEISEKSEIFDDQFSVERPDGSNFTLKIRSTKLEDSAMYFCASSQGYNQPQHFGDGTRLSIL.

The chain joins TRBV5-1 to TRBJ1-4, with D unresolved. CDR3 length: 14 amino acids. V gave up 4 bases and J gave up 8 bases, with 15 bases separating them. Germline V lookup: CDR1 SGHRS, CDR2 YFSETQ. This CDR3 reads CASSPDFPREKLFF. The CDR3 DNA reads as TGCGCCAGCAGCCCGGACTTCCCGAGGGAAAAACTGTTTTTT.

V usage is TRBV28 and J usage is TRBJ1-3, with D perhaps matching TRBD1 (5 bases). This CDR3 spans 16 amino acids. With 6 bases removed from V and 0 bases from J, the gap between germline ends came to 15 bases. The V gene's germline CDR1 is MDHEN and CDR2 SYDVKM. CDR3 loop: CASSRAHGDSGNTIYF. The CDR3 coding sequence is TGTGCCAGCAGCAGGGCTCACGGGGACTCTGGAAACACCATATATTTT.

The J gene is TRBJ1-1, the V gene TRBV19; D call uncertain. This CDR3 region has 12 residues. Between the trimmed V and J ends, which lost 3 bases and 2 bases, there was a span of 4 bases. The V gene's germline CDR1 is LNHDA and CDR2 SQIVND (reference sequence). The CDR3 DNA reads TGTGCCAGTAGTATGGGAAACACTGAAGCTTTCTTT. This gives the protein CASSMGNTEAFF.

V is TRBV9 and J is TRBJ2-5, with D perhaps TRBD2 (6 bases). Germline CDR1 is SGDLS and CDR2 is YYNGEE. Trimming left V 4 bases short and J 1 base short, with 14 bases between. This CDR3 is 15 amino acids long. CDR3 in amino acids: CASSTPEGLQETQYF. The CDR3 coding sequence is TGTGCCAGCAGCACCCCGGAGGGGCTCCAAGAGACCCAGTACTTC. The complete variable domain, with remaining parts taken from reference TRBV9 and TRBJ2-5, reads DSGVTQTPKHLITATGQRVTLRCSPRSGDLSVYWYQQSLDQGLQFLIQYYNGEERAKGNILERFSAQQFPDLHSELNLSSLELGDSALYFCASSTPEGLQETQYFGPGTRLLVL.

The chain uses TRBV10-3 and TRBJ1-1; D might be TRBD1 (6 bases). Germline V CDR1 and CDR2: ENHRY, SYGVKD. This CDR3 spans 14 amino acids. Trimming shortened V by 6 bases and J by 4 bases, and 15 bases separated the two germline ends. CDR3 region: CAISRAGAGTEAFF. CDR3 nucleotides: TGTGCCATCAGCCGTGCAGGGGCGGGCACTGAAGCTTTCTTT.

The chain carries TRBV7-6 and TRBJ2-1; the D is unclear. The germline V gene encodes CDR1 SGHVS and CDR2 FNYEAQ. The CDR3 totals 14 residues. Trimming removed 5 bases from V and 0 bases from J, with 8 bases in between. CDR3 bases: TGTGCCAGCAGCCTAACAAGCTCCTACAATGAGCAGTTCTTC. This translates into CASSLTSSYNEQFF.

A remark on this clone: The same CDR3 is also encoded by other DNA sequences in this sample. This chain connects TRBV6-2 or TRBV6-3 to TRBJ2-7; D gene uncertain. Germline V lookup: CDR1 MNHEY, CDR2 SVGEGT. V lost 2 bases to trimming and J lost 4 bases, with 6 bases between them. The CDR3 is 12 residues long. CDR3 nucleotides: TGTGCCAGCAGTTACAGACGATACGAGCAGTACTTC. It yields the protein CASSYRRYEQYF.

For the CDR3, the DNA is TGCGCCAGCAGCCAAGTCAGGGGCATCGGGCACGAGCAGTACTTC. Translated, it gives CASSQVRGIGHEQYF. This rearrangement joins TRBV4-3 to TRBJ2-7, with D possibly being TRBD1 (6 bases). CDR3 length equals 15 residues. Trimming cost V 1 base and J 5 bases, with 15 bases left between them. Germline CDR1 LGHNA, CDR2 YSLEER.

The genes are TRBV2 and TRBJ2-3; 11 nucleotides agree with TRBD2. The ends lost 4 bases at V and 0 bases at J; junction bases unmatched: 6. Germline V lookup: CDR1 SNHLY, CDR2 FYNNEI. This CDR3 region has 17 residues. CDR3 amino acids: CASSVNSGGGSTDTQYF. The CDR3 DNA reads as TGTGCCAGCAGTGTTAATAGCGGGGGGGGAAGCACAGATACGCAGTATTTT. Based on the CDR3 plus reference TRBV2 and TRBJ2-3, the full variable domain is EPEVTQTPSHQVTQMGQEVILRCVPISNHLYFYWYRQILGQKVEFLVSFYNNEISEKSEIFDDQFSVERPDGSNFTLKIRSTKLEDSAMYFCASSVNSGGGSTDTQYFGPGTRLTVL.